The 15 T cell receptor beta chains listed next were all sequenced from one sample in a study of cytomegalovirus exposure and HLA in healthy donors. The table came from immunoSEQ multiplex PCR; TCRdb's copy has only in-frame clones and leaves some out. The sample consists of about 300,000 clones, roughly 88% of them appearing once. Input material: PBMCs. These receptors came from a young woman in good health and CMV-seronegative.

This chain connects TRBV7-3 to TRBJ2-1; TRBD1 matches 10 bases. After removal of 3 bases from V and 8 bases from J, the junction contained 4 bases not matched to a gene. Per the germline V gene, CDR1 is SGHTA and CDR2 is FQGTGA. This CDR3 has 14 residues. The CDR3 DNA sequence: TGTGCCAGCAGCTTGACAGGGGGCAAGGATGAGCAGTTCTTC. Protein product: CASSLTGGKDEQFF.

The genes are TRBV9 and TRBJ2-7, with TRBD1 as a possible D gene (5 bases). The length of the CDR3 is 14 residues. Trimming removed 3 bases at V and 0 bases at J, with 10 bases between. Germline V gives CDR1 SGDLS, CDR2 YYNGEE. In nucleotides, the CDR3 is TGTGCCAGCAGCGAGGGGCTGTACTCCTACGAGCAGTACTTC. It yields the protein CASSEGLYSYEQYF.

This chain joins TRBV18 and TRBJ1-2; possibly TRBD1 for D (6 bases). Trimming took 3 bases from V and 4 from J, leaving 18 bases between them. The CDR3 consists of 16 residues. The germline CDR1 and CDR2 sequences are KGHSH and LQKENI. CDR3: CASSPLPRGVIYGYTF. CDR3 sequence (DNA): TGTGCCAGCTCACCGCTACCCAGGGGAGTCATCTATGGCTACACCTTC.

The V and J genes are TRBV9 and TRBJ1-2; TRBD1 aligns across 10 bases. J lost 4 bases, V lost 3 bases, and 6 bases had no gene match. Germline V gene data show CDR1 as SGDLS and CDR2 as YYNGEE. The CDR3 sequence is 15 residues long. The CDR3 nucleotides read TGTGCCAGCAGCGGACTCGGGACAGGGGTCTATGGCTACACCTTC. Its translation: CASSGLGTGVYGYTF. The whole variable domain, remainder taken from reference TRBV9 and TRBJ1-2, is DSGVTQTPKHLITATGQRVTLRCSPRSGDLSVYWYQQSLDQGLQFLIQYYNGEERAKGNILERFSAQQFPDLHSELNLSSLELGDSALYFCASSGLGTGVYGYTFGSGTRLTVV.

A few counts support this clone. V and J are TRBV20-1 and TRBJ2-5, with no clear D. This CDR3 contains 10 residues. The V gene's germline CDR1 is DFQATT and CDR2 SNEGSKA (reference sequence). V lost 5 bases, J lost 2 bases, and 3 bases lay in between. This chain's CDR3 is CSALQETQYF. The DNA for the CDR3 is TGCAGTGCTCTGCAAGAGACCCAGTACTTC.

The V gene is TRBV4-2, the J gene TRBJ1-1; no firm D call. The CDR3 runs to 14 residues. Germline V gene sequence: CDR1 LGHNA, CDR2 YNFKEQ. V lost 4 bases, J lost 1 base, and 10 bases lay in between. DNA of the CDR3: TGTGCCAGCAGCCTTCAGGATTCGAACACTGAAGCTTTCTTT. This codes for CASSLQDSNTEAFF.

This chain links TRBV5-6 with TRBJ2-1; 12 nucleotides agree with TRBD2. This CDR3 is 16 amino acids long. Germline loops: CDR1 SGHDT, CDR2 YYEEEE. V shed 4 bases, J shed 10 bases, and the junction held 12 bases outside the gene matches. The CDR3 sequence is CASSTGGTSGFLEQFF. The CDR3 DNA sequence: TGTGCCAGCAGCACAGGAGGGACTAGCGGGTTTTTAGAGCAGTTCTTC.

The chain carries TRBV7-2 and TRBJ2-7, with 7 bases matching TRBD2. Germline lookup yields CDR1 SGHTA and CDR2 FQGNSA. The CDR3 sequence is 16 residues long. Trimming took 5 bases from V and 1 from J; bases not matched to a gene: 11. The CDR3 DNA reads TGTGCCAGCAGCGCCTTACGGGGGGAGAAATCCTACGAGCAGTACTTC. Protein product: CASSALRGEKSYEQYF.

The V gene is TRBV30, the J gene TRBJ1-2, with a possible D match to TRBD1 (5 bases). From germline, CDR1 is GTSNPN and CDR2 SVGIG (reference sequence). The CDR3 contains 15 residues. Trimming cost V 0 bases and J 1 base, with 12 bases left between them. The CDR3 DNA reads TGTGCCTGGAGTGTACCGGGACTACTTAACTATGGCTACACCTTC. This codes for CAWSVPGLLNYGYTF.

This sequence joins TRBV13 and TRBJ2-1, with D unresolved. Germline V lookup: CDR1 PRHDT, CDR2 FYEKMQ (reference sequence). V gave up 3 bases and J gave up 3 bases, with 12 bases separating them. This CDR3 has 15 amino acids. The CDR3 coding sequence is TGTGCCAGCAGCTTTCTTCATCCTAACTACAATGAGCAGTTCTTC. Translated, it gives CASSFLHPNYNEQFF.

The chain employs TRBV7-2 and TRBJ1-5; D is perhaps TRBD1 (6 bases). The J call may be wrong; the DNA end is better matched by TRBJ2-3. The CDR3 loop spans 14 amino acids. Germline V gives CDR1 SGHTA, CDR2 FQGNSA. CDR3 coding DNA: TGTGCCAGCAGCCGCTCCACAGGGAATCAGCCCCAGTATTTT. This encodes CASSRSTGNQPQYF.

The chain combines TRBV12-5 with TRBJ2-7, with 8 bases fitting TRBD1. CDR1 and CDR2 from the germline V gene are LGHNT and FRNRAP. V trimming: 0 bases; J trimming: 3 bases; junction bases outside the gene matches: 7. This CDR3 is built from 16 residues. The CDR3: CASGLVRTGTGYEQYF. The CDR3 bases are TGTGCTAGTGGTTTGGTACGGACAGGGACGGGCTACGAGCAGTACTTC.

The V call is TRBV10-3, the J call TRBJ1-2, with TRBD1 as a possible D gene (5 bases). Trimming left V 7 bases short and J 0 bases short, with 15 bases between. Germline V gene sequence: CDR1 ENHRY, CDR2 SYGVKD. This CDR3 is built from 15 residues. The CDR3 sequence is CAITPGFFPNYGYTF. Here the CDR3 DNA reads TGTGCCATCACACCAGGGTTCTTCCCTAACTATGGCTACACCTTC.

This CDR3 is CASSLVPLDRGGRDTEAFF. The CDR3 nucleotides read TGCGCCAGCAGCTTGGTCCCACTGGACAGGGGGGGTCGGGACACTGAAGCTTTCTTT. V gene TRBV5-1 combines with J gene TRBJ1-1; 10 bases are a match to TRBD1. In germline, CDR1 is SGHRS, CDR2 YFSETQ. This CDR3 has 19 residues. V was pared by 0 bases and J by 3 bases, with 14 bases of the junction left unmatched.

This chain joins TRBV5-1 and TRBJ2-7, with 8 bases lining up with TRBD1. After removal of 5 bases from V and 5 bases from J, the junction contained 9 bases not matched to a gene. CDR3 length equals 14 residues. Germline V lookup: CDR1 SGHRS, CDR2 YFSETQ. The CDR3 DNA sequence: TGCGCCAGCAGGGACCGGACAGGGATAGACGAGCAGTACTTC. Amino acids: CASRDRTGIDEQYF.